Each of the 8 T cell receptor beta chains below was sequenced from the same sample in a study of cytomegalovirus exposure and HLA in healthy donors (dated by TCRdb to about 2017). Preparation of the library involved the immunoSEQ multiplex PCR assay. The multiplex PCR relied on a mix of 60 forward primers for TCR Vbeta segments and 13 reverse primers for TCR Jbeta segments. TCRdb's version of the immuneACCESS table is confined to in-frame rearrangements and falls short of the full clone set. An unresolved V gene accounts for under half of the shortfall where checked; the remainder is of unknown origin. The sample table on file contains about 130,000 clones. The ten largest clones add up to around 1.6% of the sample. The source material was PBMCs. Receptors originate from a woman aged 35 to 49 in good health and CMV-seropositive.

This chain's CDR3 is CAWSVRFLAEVPEAFF. The CDR3 coding sequence is TGTGCCTGGAGTGTAAGGTTCCTCGCCGAGGTCCCAGAAGCTTTCTTT. This chain joins TRBV30 and TRBJ1-1; D is unclear. Trimming stripped 0 bases from V and 8 bases from J, with 22 bases between. The CDR3 spans 16 residues. Germline CDR1 reads GTSNPN; CDR2 reads SVGIG (reference sequence).

V and J are TRBV7-2 and TRBJ1-1; TRBD1 might be the D (5 bases). Germline-derived CDR1 and CDR2 are SGHTA and FQGNSA. Trimming stripped 5 bases from V and 1 base from J, with 11 bases between. There are 14 residues in the CDR3. Here the CDR3 reads CASSLDRQNTEAFF. CDR3 nucleotides: TGTGCCAGCAGCCTCGACAGACAGAACACTGAAGCTTTCTTT.

V and J are TRBV28 and TRBJ2-3, with 8 bases that match TRBD2. CDR1 is MDHEN, CDR2 SYDVKM, per germline. The junction had 13 bases not matched to a gene; V was cut back by 6 bases and J by 5 bases. CDR3 length equals 16 residues. The CDR3 region is CASRPGGSGTKDTQYF. The DNA for the CDR3 is TGTGCCAGCAGACCGGGGGGTAGCGGGACGAAAGATACGCAGTATTTT.

The rearrangement joins TRBV21-1 to TRBJ2-1; the tabulated D call, TRBD1, remains unverified against the DNA. TRBV21-1 is reported as a pseudogene. The CDR3 length is 17 residues. CDR3 residues: CASSRSGTDNIYNEQFF. As DNA, the CDR3 is TGTGCCAGCAGCAGATCCGGGACAGATAACATATACAATGAGCAGTTCTTC.

This rearrangement joins TRBV5-8 to TRBJ2-1; D might be TRBD2 (6 bases). Per germline, CDR1 SGHTS and CDR2 YDEGEE. The germline V and J ends were trimmed by 5 bases and 3 bases, with 15 bases remaining between them. The CDR3 covers 15 residues. CDR3 in DNA: TGTGCCAGCAGAGGGACTGCCATGGACTACAATGAGCAGTTCTTC. Translation gives CASRGTAMDYNEQFF.

The rearrangement links TRBV2 to TRBJ2-1, with 8 bases fitting TRBD2. CDR1 SNHLY and CDR2 FYNNEI come from the germline V gene. This CDR3 region has 13 residues. Trimming cost V 7 bases and J 6 bases; bases outside gene matches: 5. For the CDR3, the DNA is TGTGCCAGCATCCGGGGGGGGGCCAATGAGCAGTTCTTC. It translates to CASIRGGANEQFF. The variable domain in full, with the rest retrieved from reference TRBV2 and TRBJ2-1, is EPEVTQTPSHQVTQMGQEVILRCVPISNHLYFYWYRQILGQKVEFLVSFYNNEISEKSEIFDDQFSVERPDGSNFTLKIRSTKLEDSAMYFCASIRGGANEQFFGPGTRLTVL.

J is TRBJ1-2 and V is TRBV6-1; D perhaps matches TRBD1 (6 bases). V was shortened by 2 bases and J by 4 bases, with 11 bases between the two germline ends. The CDR3 consists of 14 residues. The germline CDR1 and CDR2 sequences are MNHNS and SASEGT. The CDR3 protein is CASSERGAPYGYTF. Written as DNA, the CDR3 is TGTGCCAGCAGTGAACGGGGGGCCCCCTATGGCTACACCTTC.

The V and J genes are TRBV30 and TRBJ2-7, with 9 bases lining up with TRBD1. The CDR3 is 13 residues long. Looked up from germline, CDR1 is GTSNPN and CDR2 is SVGIG (reference sequence). Trimming cost V 8 bases and J 2 bases; bases outside gene matches: 7. CDR3 protein: CASRTGDPYEQYF. DNA of the CDR3: TGTGCCAGCCGGACAGGGGACCCCTACGAGCAGTACTTC.